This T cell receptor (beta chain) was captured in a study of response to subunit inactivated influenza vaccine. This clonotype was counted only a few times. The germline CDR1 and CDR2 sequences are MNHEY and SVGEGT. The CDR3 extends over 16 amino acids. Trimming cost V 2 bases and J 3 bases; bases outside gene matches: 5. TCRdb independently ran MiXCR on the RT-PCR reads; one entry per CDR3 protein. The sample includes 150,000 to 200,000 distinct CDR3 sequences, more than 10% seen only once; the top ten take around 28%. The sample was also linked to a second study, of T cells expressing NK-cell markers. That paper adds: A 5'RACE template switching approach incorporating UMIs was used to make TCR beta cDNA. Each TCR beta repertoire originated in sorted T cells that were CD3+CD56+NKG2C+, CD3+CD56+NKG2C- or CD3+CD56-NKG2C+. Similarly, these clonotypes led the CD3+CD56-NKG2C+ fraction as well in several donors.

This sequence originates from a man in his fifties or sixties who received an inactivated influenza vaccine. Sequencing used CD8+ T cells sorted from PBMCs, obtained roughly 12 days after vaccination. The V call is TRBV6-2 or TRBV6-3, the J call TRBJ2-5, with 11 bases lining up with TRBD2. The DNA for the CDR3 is TGTGCCAGCAGTTACCTCGAACTAGCGGGGGAAGAGACCCAGTACTTC. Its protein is CASSYLELAGEETQYF.